A single T cell receptor (beta chain) is shown here with its context. The antigen is not known. This entry comes from a study of a mutant IDH1 vaccine in newly diagnosed glioma. The data were produced by immunoSEQ multiplex PCR, yet TCRdb's version contains in-frame clones alone and is incomplete. The sample has around 50,000 clones; around 89% are singletons. The time point: week 5, during vaccination. All doses held 300 ug of mutant IDH1 20-mer peptide, with topical imiquimod. Germline CDR1 SGDLS, CDR2 YYNGEE. The CDR3 totals 18 residues. The V segment lost 0 bases and the J segment 4 bases; nucleotides outside the gene matches: 8.

The sequencing here drew on PBMCs, taken from a glioma patient whose treatment included an IDH1 peptide vaccine. The chain carries TRBV9 and TRBJ2-6, with 9 nucleotides matching TRBD1. This clonotype originated in a woman aged 40 to 50 with glioma. The chain's CDR3 is CASSVATGTGNGANVLTF. In nucleotides, the CDR3 is TGTGCCAGCAGCGTAGCTACCGGGACAGGGAACGGGGCCAACGTCCTGACTTTC.